Presented here are 9 T cell receptor beta chains from one specimen sequenced in a study of response to subunit inactivated influenza vaccine. From the RT-PCR reads, TCRdb called clonotypes with MiXCR, one entry per CDR3 protein. This sample has a few hundred thousand distinct CDR3 sequences, with 11% to 15% found just once. The sample here was PBMCs from blood, taken about 12 days after vaccination. These receptors all come from a man aged 45-65 years who received an inactivated influenza vaccine.

Only a few counts were recorded for this clonotype. The V call is TRBV6-2 or TRBV6-3, the J call TRBJ2-5; TRBD2 aligns across 8 bases. Germline assignment: CDR1 MNHEY and CDR2 SVGEGT. This CDR3 spans 15 amino acids. Trimming took 6 bases from V and 4 from J; bases not matched to a gene: 10. The DNA of the CDR3 is TGTGCCAGCAGAACCGGGGGGGGGGCCGGAGAGACCCAGTACTTC. This gives the protein CASRTGGGAGETQYF.

This clonotype was seen more than once but under ten times. This rearrangement joins TRBV12-3 or TRBV12-4 to TRBJ1-2; D remains ambiguous. The V end lost 2 bases, the J end lost 7 bases, and 14 bases lay between the germline ends. This CDR3 spans 14 amino acids. The chain's CDR3 is CASSLPHQQTGYTF. Written as DNA, the CDR3 is TGTGCCAGCAGTTTACCGCACCAACAAACTGGCTACACCTTC.

This clonotype was seen only a few times. The chain recombines TRBV6-2 or TRBV6-3 with TRBJ2-7; 11 bases are shared with TRBD2. Germline lookup yields CDR1 MNHEY and CDR2 SVGEGT. Trimming cost V 2 bases and J 0 bases; bases outside gene matches: 3. This CDR3 is 16 amino acids long. The CDR3 region has the DNA TGTGCCAGCAGTTACCGACTAGCGGGGAGCTCCTACGAGCAGTACTTC. Its protein is CASSYRLAGSSYEQYF.

There are a few counts of this clonotype. This chain joins TRBV12-3 or TRBV12-4 and TRBJ2-3; 10 bases are a match to TRBD2. The CDR3 is made up of 16 amino acids. Unmatched junction bases numbered 10, after V lost 8 bases and J lost 2 bases. The CDR3 spells CASRGGLATYTDTQYF. The CDR3 nucleotides read TGTGCCAGCCGCGGGGGACTAGCGACGTACACAGATACGCAGTATTTT.

The rearrangement uses TRBV4-2 and TRBJ1-1; no firm D call. Germline CDR1 reads LGHNA; CDR2 reads YNFKEQ. The CDR3 runs to 15 residues. The V and J ends lost 0 bases and 1 base respectively, with 9 bases between them. CDR3 DNA: TGTGCCAGCAGCCAAGAGAGGAAGTGGAACACTGAAGCTTTCTTT. This sequence encodes CASSQERKWNTEAFF.

This clonotype has a handful of counts. Given a much more abundant clone one base away, this may be a read error. The chain couples TRBV6-5 to TRBJ2-3; 12 bases line up with TRBD2. CDR3 length equals 15 residues. Germline V gene data show CDR1 as MNHEY and CDR2 as SVGAGI. Germline trimming cut 4 bases from V and 4 bases from J; bases unmatched to any gene: 3. The CDR3 coding sequence is TGTGCCAGCAGTTTTGCTAGCGGGGGGGCAGATACGCAGTATTTT. Amino acid sequence: CASSFASGGADTQYF.

CDR3 nucleotide sequence: TGCGCCAGCAGCTCGACTAGCGGGAGAATCGGAGAGCAGTTCTTC. Its translation is CASSSTSGRIGEQFF. The chain links TRBV5-1 to TRBJ2-1; 12 nucleotides agree with TRBD2. J lost 10 bases, V lost 3 bases, and 8 bases had no gene match. CDR3 size: 15 residues. The V gene's germline CDR1 is SGHRS and CDR2 YFSETQ.

This clonotype occurred a few times. This sequence joins TRBV4-3 and TRBJ2-1, with TRBD1 as a possible D gene (6 bases). Germline V gene sequence: CDR1 LGHNA, CDR2 YSLEER. Trimming cost V 0 bases and J 7 bases, with 22 bases left between them. This CDR3 is 18 amino acids long. The CDR3 sequence is CASSQDLRGGWSTNEQFF. The CDR3 bases are TGCGCCAGCAGCCAAGATCTCAGGGGCGGCTGGTCCACGAATGAGCAGTTCTTC.

The J gene is TRBJ2-5, the V gene TRBV20-1; D perhaps matches TRBD1 (6 bases). V dropped 0 bases and J dropped 2 bases, with 10 bases sitting between them. The V gene's germline CDR1 is DFQATT and CDR2 SNEGSKA (reference sequence). This CDR3 contains 14 residues. The CDR3 DNA sequence: TGCAGTGCTAGAGACCACAGGGAACAAGAGACCCAGTACTTC. It is translated as CSARDHREQETQYF.